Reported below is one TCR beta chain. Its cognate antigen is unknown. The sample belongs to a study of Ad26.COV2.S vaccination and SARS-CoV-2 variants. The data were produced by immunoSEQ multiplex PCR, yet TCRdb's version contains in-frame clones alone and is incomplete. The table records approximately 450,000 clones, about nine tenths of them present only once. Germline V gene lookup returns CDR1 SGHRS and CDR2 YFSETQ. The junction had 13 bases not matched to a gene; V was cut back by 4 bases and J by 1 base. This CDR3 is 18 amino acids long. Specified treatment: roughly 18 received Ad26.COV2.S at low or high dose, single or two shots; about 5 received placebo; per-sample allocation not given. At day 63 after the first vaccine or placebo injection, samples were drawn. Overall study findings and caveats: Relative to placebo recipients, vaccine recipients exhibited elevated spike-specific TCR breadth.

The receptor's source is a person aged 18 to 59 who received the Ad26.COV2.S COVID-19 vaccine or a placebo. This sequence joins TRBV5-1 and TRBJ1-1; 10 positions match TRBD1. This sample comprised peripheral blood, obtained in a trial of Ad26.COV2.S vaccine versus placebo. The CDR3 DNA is TGCGCCAGCAGCCGACGCACCGGGACAGGGGCTTGGAACACTGAAGCTTTCTTT. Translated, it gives CASSRRTGTGAWNTEAFF.